The present entry profiles one TCR beta chain with its context. The record originates from a study of blood T cell repertoires in COVID-19. With V trimmed by 3 bases and J by 5 bases, 6 bases remained unmatched. Germline V gene lookup returns CDR1 DFQATT and CDR2 SNEGSKA (reference sequence). This CDR3 contains 14 residues. Libraries were prepared by immunoSEQ multiplex PCR; TCRdb keeps only in-frame clonotypes and omits some of them. The table records roughly 290,000 clones, 70% to 90% of them present only once. Sequencing was carried out using peripheral blood. The origin of this receptor is a woman aged 50 to 60 with active or convalescent COVID-19. This chain links TRBV20-1 with TRBJ2-3; 9 bases line up with TRBD2. The CDR3 loop is CSASPSGIGDTQYF. In nucleotides, the CDR3 is TGCAGTGCTAGTCCTAGCGGGATTGGAGATACGCAGTATTTT.